This TCR beta chain was observed in a study of blood T cell repertoires in COVID-19. CDR3 length: 18 residues. V dropped 0 bases and J dropped 2 bases, with 17 bases sitting between them. Looked up from germline, CDR1 is SGHTA and CDR2 is FQGNSA. Only in-frame clones appear in the TCRdb table, and some are missing; sequencing was by immunoSEQ multiplex PCR. The sample lists over 150,000 clones, about 80% occurring once. The V call is TRBV7-2, the J call TRBJ1-3, with D possibly being TRBD1 (6 bases). This TCR was sampled from a man in his 70s with active or convalescent COVID-19. Sequenced sample: peripheral blood. Here the CDR3 reads CASSLAGLQGPAGNTIYF. Here the CDR3 DNA reads TGTGCCAGCAGCTTAGCGGGTCTTCAGGGGCCTGCTGGAAACACCATATATTTT.